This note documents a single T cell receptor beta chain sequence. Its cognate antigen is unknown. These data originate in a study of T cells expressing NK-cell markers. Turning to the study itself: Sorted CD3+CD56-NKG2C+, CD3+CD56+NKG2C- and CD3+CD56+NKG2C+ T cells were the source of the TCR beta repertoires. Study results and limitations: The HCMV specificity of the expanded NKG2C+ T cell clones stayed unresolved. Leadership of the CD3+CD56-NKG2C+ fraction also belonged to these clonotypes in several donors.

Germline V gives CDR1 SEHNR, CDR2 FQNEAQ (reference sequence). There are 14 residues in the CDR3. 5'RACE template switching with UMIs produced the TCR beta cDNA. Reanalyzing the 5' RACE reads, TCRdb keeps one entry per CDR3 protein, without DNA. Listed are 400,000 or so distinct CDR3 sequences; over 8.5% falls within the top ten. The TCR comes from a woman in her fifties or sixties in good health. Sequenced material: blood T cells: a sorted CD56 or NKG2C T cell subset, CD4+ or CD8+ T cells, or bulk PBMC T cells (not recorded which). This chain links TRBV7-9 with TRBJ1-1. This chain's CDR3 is CASSLVREGTEAFF.